The entry below describes one T cell receptor beta chain. The antigen this receptor binds is unknown. Per-nucleotide qualities are absent, and no much larger clonotype sits a single base away. This record comes from a study of long-term antiretroviral therapy in people with HIV (dated by TCRdb to between 2021 and 2022). For context, the study as a whole: The earliest samples were collected approximately a decade before the 2015 WHO recommendation for immediate ART, a period when ART was typically delayed until CD4 counts fell. Whether ART initiation and durable HIV suppression were associated with changes in peripheral blood TRB repertoire composition and diversity was tested in a retrospective serial study. A total of roughly 180 cryopreserved PBMC samples were contributed to the cohort by 30 adults with confirmed HIV infection, with samples collected serially over a mean of around 6 years (range 1-12). Eleven of the 30 participants with HIV were female. No cross-contamination during QIAcube processing was seen in test extractions of a monoclonal T-cell line run alongside 30 to 35 polyclonal samples.

Inclusion was restricted to participants for whom at least one PBMC sample before ART initiation and at least two post-ART samples were available. All participants with HIV were treated in the United States of America. Cryopreserved samples of roughly 0.85-11 million PBMC were thawed and washed before DNA extraction. At the time of the earliest PBMC sample for each participant with HIV, ages ranged from about 20 to 55 years. Per participant, PBMC samples came from 1-4 timepoints prior to ART initiation and 2-8 timepoints following ART initiation, for a median of 7 samples. For every participant, serial HIV viral load, CD4+ T-cell count, ART history and demographic data were obtained. Using a Qiagen kit on a QIAcube, genomic DNA was extracted from unsorted PBMC, with samples processed in batches of 12. Broad study findings and their caveats: Expanded TRB clones identified before ART initiation dominated the repertoire across all time points, though the dominance fluctuated and decreased in many PLHIV after ART. Starting ART was linked to a significant rise in TRB diversity, yet even after long-term ART the diversity remained significantly lower than in transplant donor controls. The samples span the years 2004 to 2017, and the ART regimens used may be less effective than current regimens. No data were available on ART adherence, viral resistance or therapy changes, limiting inferences about post-ART repertoire changes. CDR3 length ranges in HIV repertoires were narrower than in controls, and network structure suggested an antigen-experienced repertoire with only a slight naive shift after ART. Because cell numbers in pre-ART samples were limited, unsorted PBMC were profiled instead of sorted CD4+ and CD8+ T cells. Because PBMC availability was limited, only the TCR beta chain was sequenced, with no alpha chain pairing.

Reading the germline V gene gives CDR1 MGHRA and CDR2 YSYEKL. The germline ends are 13 bases apart after V is trimmed by 8 bases and J by 0 bases. The CDR3 sequence holds 15 residues, the cysteine and phenylalanine included. Just CDR3 DNA is preserved here, 45 bases in frame from base 1. The immunoSEQ hsTCRB v3.0 assay was used at survey level resolution to sequence the TRB variable region. TRB sequencing targeted a depth of roughly 40,000-55,000 T-cell genomes per sample. TRB libraries were pooled and sequenced on an Illumina MiSeq using a v3 150-cycle kit. From the authors' description of their analysis: Repertoire analysis was performed in R inside a reproducible Nextflow workflow that covered QC, data transformation and analysis. LymphoSeq2, an R package for exploring AIRR-Seq data, was used to implement custom analyses. After excluding a handful of samples that yielded fewer than 5000 total TRB sequences, some 180 HIV repertoires remained for analysis. Of the roughly 180 retained HIV repertoires, about 59 were collected before and around 130 after ART initiation. Repertoires were downsampled to 5000 TRB nucleotide sequences, and summary statistics were averaged over 100 downsampling iterations. Only TRB sequences with CDR3 regions of at least seven amino acids were retained for analysis. Diversity was measured with a Shannon entropy-derived clonality score and the Gini coefficient. In repertoire networks, the top 5000 CDR3 amino acid sequences were linked whenever an edit distance of one separated two sequences. For TRB CDR3 amino acid sequences, antigen specificity groups and MHC restriction were predicted with GLIPH2. To flag known associations with CMV, EBV, HIV or tissue antigens, CDR3 amino acid sequences were compared against VDJdb and McPAS-TCR. Pre-ART, post-ART and control groups were compared with Wilcoxon signed-rank tests and Holm-Bonferroni correction. Entries here come from immuneACCESS through TCRdb and include only in-frame sequences with V and J called. Some clones fail to appear in such tables; in the studies checked, an unresolved V gene covers under half of the shortfall, and the cause of the remainder is unknown. V and J calls plus clone size are reproduced from that table; the DNA served to infer D and trimming. The sample data list 20,000 to 25,000 clones, and approximately 95% of these were observed just once. The ten top clones hold about 8.9% of the sample.

Rearrangement joined TRBV4-1 to TRBJ2-2; the D match is possibly TRBD1 or TRBD2, with 5 bases aligned in each. The specimen comprised unsorted PBMCs, sampled 7.6 years after starting antiretroviral therapy. The clonotype comes from a woman between 40 and 55 years old with HIV. In nucleotides, the sequence is TGCGCCAGCGACCCCGGGACGGCGAACACCGGGGAGCTGTTTTTT. Its translation reads: CASDPGTANTGELFF.